Listed here are 22 T cell receptor beta chains from one sample, sequenced in a study of blood T cell repertoires in COVID-19 (TCRdb year 2020). The receptor library was made with the immunoSEQ multiplex PCR assay. Held by TCRdb, this immuneACCESS table contains in-frame sequences only and omits some clones. Under half of the omission traces to an unresolved V gene where checked; the cause of the rest is unknown. The table for this sample lists 75,000 to 80,000 clones; about four fifths of them were counted only once. The biggest ten clones account for approximately 20% of the sample. Specimen: peripheral blood. The receptors were gathered from a woman in her sixties with acute or convalescent COVID-19.

This clone showed up many times. This rearrangement joins TRBV5-6 to TRBJ2-6, with D possibly being TRBD1 (6 bases). Germline values: CDR1 SGHDT, CDR2 YYEEEE. The CDR3 has 15 residues. With 2 bases removed from V and 2 bases from J, the gap between germline ends came to 8 bases. CDR3 residues: CASSFYRAGANVLTF. The DNA for the CDR3 is TGTGCCAGCAGCTTTTACAGGGCTGGGGCCAACGTCCTGACTTTC. Based on the CDR3 plus reference TRBV5-6 and TRBJ2-6, the full variable domain is DAGVTQSPTHLIKTRGQQVTLRCSPKSGHDTVSWYQQALGQGPQFIFQYYEEEERQRGNFPDRFSGHQFPNYSSELNVNALLLGDSALYLCASSFYRAGANVLTFGAGSRLTVL.

This chain uses TRBV28 with TRBJ1-2, with 12 bases that match TRBD1. Germline assignment: CDR1 MDHEN and CDR2 SYDVKM. Trimming at V came to 2 bases and at J to 7 bases, leaving 11 bases not matched to a gene. The length of the CDR3 is 17 residues. In DNA, the CDR3 is TGTGCCAGCAGTTTAAGCCCTCAGGGACAGGGGGCCGGTGGCTACACCTTC. Amino acid sequence: CASSLSPQGQGAGGYTF.

A remark on this clone: Other DNA sequences in the same sample also yield this CDR3. The chain recombines TRBV6-5 with TRBJ2-1; 11 bases agree with TRBD2. Per germline, CDR1 MNHEY and CDR2 SVGAGI. The CDR3 has 15 residues. Losses at the gene ends were 6 bases for V and 4 bases for J; bases not matched to a gene: 5. CDR3 protein: CASSSTSGAYNEQFF. In DNA form, the CDR3 reads TGTGCCAGCAGCTCGACTAGCGGGGCGTACAATGAGCAGTTCTTC.

The chain is built from TRBV10-3 and TRBJ2-1; D is perhaps TRBD1 (6 bases). Deletions cut 0 bases from V and 4 bases from J, with 13 bases between. This CDR3 is built from 16 residues. CDR1 and CDR2 from the germline V gene are ENHRY and SYGVKD. CDR3: CAISESGGQLYNEQFF. The CDR3 DNA reads TGTGCCATCAGTGAGTCTGGAGGACAGCTATACAATGAGCAGTTCTTC.

This CDR3 is CASSGTLNTEAFF. CDR3 bases: TGTGCCAGCAGCGGGACACTGAACACTGAAGCTTTCTTT. The chain links TRBV5-5 to TRBJ1-1, with a possible D match to TRBD1 (6 bases). Trimming removed 4 bases at V and 0 bases at J, with 7 bases between. CDR1 and CDR2 (germline): SGHKS, YYEKEE (reference sequence). The CDR3 covers 13 residues.

The chain couples TRBV6-5 to TRBJ1-5, with a tentative D call TRBD1 (6 bases). V lost 6 bases to trimming and J lost 2 bases, with 14 bases between them. The CDR3 is 15 amino acids. Germline V gene lookup returns CDR1 MNHEY and CDR2 SVGAGI. CDR3 sequence (DNA): TGTGCCAGCAGCAACGACAGGCTTGGCAATCAGCCCCAGCATTTT. Translating gives CASSNDRLGNQPQHF.

V is TRBV4-3 and J is TRBJ1-6; perhaps TRBD1 as D (5 bases). CDR1 LGHNA and CDR2 YSLEER come from the germline V gene. Trimming stripped 2 bases from V and 7 bases from J, with 12 bases between. The CDR3 loop spans 15 amino acids. In DNA, the CDR3 is TGCGCCAGCAGCCAAAACAGGAACGCCAATTCACCCCTCCACTTT. Protein product: CASSQNRNANSPLHF.

This chain joins TRBV10-3 and TRBJ2-1; tentatively, D is TRBD2 (7 bases). The ends were cut back, 4 bases at V and 9 bases at J, with 19 bases in the middle. This CDR3 is built from 15 residues. In germline, CDR1 is ENHRY, CDR2 SYGVKD. In nucleotides, the CDR3 is TGTGCCATCAGTGGTTTGGGGGGGGGCCAAAGTGAGCAGTTCTTC. This codes for CAISGLGGGQSEQFF.

The chain combines TRBV6-6 with TRBJ1-1; 8 bases match TRBD1. The length of the CDR3 is 15 residues. J gave up 1 base and V 2 bases, and 3 bases lay outside the gene matches. From germline, CDR1 is MNHNY and CDR2 SVGAGI (reference sequence). The CDR3 coding sequence is TGTGCCAGCAGTTACCGACAGGGGAAGAACACTGAAGCTTTCTTT. It specifies CASSYRQGKNTEAFF.

V is TRBV5-1 and J is TRBJ2-1, with TRBD1 as a possible D gene (8 bases). In germline, CDR1 is SGHRS, CDR2 YFSETQ. The CDR3 has 15 residues. Between the trimmed V and J ends, which lost 4 bases and 4 bases, there was a span of 15 bases. This chain's CDR3 is CASSIGQGGYNEQFF. DNA for the CDR3: TGCGCCAGCAGCATAGGACAGGGAGGGTACAATGAGCAGTTCTTC.

The chain couples TRBV4-1 to TRBJ1-1, with a tentative D call TRBD1 (6 bases). Germline CDR1 is MGHRA and CDR2 is YSYEKL. V lost 3 bases, J lost 0 bases, and 11 bases lay in between. The CDR3 runs to 15 residues. The CDR3: CASSHGTGLNTEAFF. CDR3 bases: TGCGCCAGCAGCCACGGTACAGGGTTGAACACTGAAGCTTTCTTT.

This chain uses TRBV9 with TRBJ1-3; D might be TRBD1 (5 bases). V lost 0 bases to trimming and J lost 5 bases, with 15 bases between them. Germline V gene data show CDR1 as SGDLS and CDR2 as YYNGEE. The CDR3 contains 16 residues. Here the CDR3 reads CASSVVGPRPRNTIYF. The CDR3, as DNA: TGTGCCAGCAGCGTAGTGGGGCCCAGGCCCCGAAACACCATATATTTT.

The chain recombines TRBV7-7 with TRBJ2-5, with 9 bases that match TRBD2. Per the germline V gene, CDR1 is SSHAT and CDR2 is FNYEAQ (reference sequence). V dropped 2 bases and J dropped 5; count of bases not matched to a gene: 6. This CDR3 contains 15 residues. This CDR3 reads CASSLWGLAGETQYF. Here the CDR3 DNA reads TGTGCCAGCAGCTTATGGGGACTAGCTGGGGAGACCCAGTACTTC.

This clone was detected once. The sample has other DNA sequences that encode this CDR3 too. The CDR3 here is CASSEGRAGNQPQHF. The CDR3 bases are TGTGCCAGCAGTGAAGGCAGGGCTGGCAATCAGCCCCAGCATTTT. The chain carries TRBV6-1 and TRBJ1-5; D is possibly TRBD1 (5 bases). The ends were cut back, 1 base at V and 2 bases at J, with 9 bases in the middle. There are 15 residues in the CDR3. Per the germline V gene, CDR1 is MNHNS and CDR2 is SASEGT.

The rearrangement joins TRBV6-4 to TRBJ1-2; 8 positions agree with TRBD1. CDR1 and CDR2 (germline): MRHNA, SNTAGT. The CDR3 is made up of 15 amino acids. V trimming: 6 bases; J trimming: 4 bases; junction bases outside the gene matches: 10. CDR3 protein: CASRAGTGALYGYTF. Written as DNA, the CDR3 is TGTGCCAGCAGAGCCGGGACAGGCGCGCTCTATGGCTACACCTTC.

The chain uses TRBV7-9 and TRBJ1-4, with D unclear. The CDR3 has 14 amino acids. Germline V CDR1 and CDR2: SEHNR, FQNEAQ (reference sequence). Trimming stripped 5 bases from V and 8 bases from J, with 15 bases between. As DNA, the CDR3 is TGTGCCAGCAGCCCCCCGGCAGGCGAGGAAAAACTGTTTTTT. Amino acid sequence: CASSPPAGEEKLFF. The complete variable domain, with remaining parts taken from reference TRBV7-9 and TRBJ1-4, reads DTGVSQNPRHKITKRGQNVTFRCDPISEHNRLYWYRQTLGQGPEFLTYFQNEAQLEKSRLLSDRFSAERPKGSFSTLEIQRTEQGDSAMYLCASSPPAGEEKLFFGSGTQLSVL.

The chain joins TRBV19 to TRBJ2-5; 10 nucleotides match TRBD2. This CDR3 has 16 residues. Trimming removed 5 bases from V and 2 bases from J; junction bases left unmatched: 8. From germline, CDR1 is LNHDA and CDR2 SQIVND (reference sequence). Here the CDR3 DNA reads TGTGCCAGTAGTGCGAGCCTAGCGGGGGTGCAAGAGACCCAGTACTTC. This sequence encodes CASSASLAGVQETQYF.

V gene TRBV9 combines with J gene TRBJ2-2; a weak D match, TRBD2 (5 bases). Germline assignment: CDR1 SGDLS and CDR2 YYNGEE. V lost 5 bases, J lost 0 bases, and 8 bases lay in between. The CDR3 runs 14 residues. Here the CDR3 reads CASRRDSNTGELFF. The DNA for the CDR3 is TGTGCCAGCAGGAGGGATTCGAACACCGGGGAGCTGTTTTTT.

The rearrangement joins TRBV24-1 to TRBJ2-3; possible D gene TRBD1, 5 bases. V dropped 3 bases and J dropped 0 bases, with 12 bases sitting between them. Germline-derived CDR1 and CDR2 are KGHDR and SFDVKD. This CDR3 is built from 16 residues. Here the CDR3 DNA reads TGTGCCACCAGTGATCCGCGACAGTTTAGCACAGATACGCAGTATTTT. Encoded protein: CATSDPRQFSTDTQYF.

The chain is built from TRBV25-1 and TRBJ2-1; 9 bases agree with TRBD1. CDR3 size: 16 residues. V was clipped by 4 bases and J by 6 bases; unmatched bases: 10. Germline V gives CDR1 MGHDK, CDR2 SYGVNS. Here the CDR3 DNA reads TGTGCCAGCAGTGGAGAGCCCGGGACAGGGCGCAATGAGCAGTTCTTC. Its protein product is CASSGEPGTGRNEQFF.

The chain has TRBV10-3 and TRBJ1-2; D not resolved. Deletions cut 0 bases from V and 2 bases from J, with 10 bases between. The germline gives CDR1 ENHRY, CDR2 SYGVKD. There are 15 residues in the CDR3. The CDR3 protein is CAISESPTTNYGYTF. CDR3 bases: TGTGCCATCAGTGAGTCCCCGACAACGAACTATGGCTACACCTTC.

The chain has TRBV19 and TRBJ1-5; 9 bases agree with TRBD1. This CDR3 region has 11 residues. V trimming: 3 bases; J trimming: 12 bases; junction bases outside the gene matches: 0. Germline V gives CDR1 LNHDA, CDR2 SQIVND (reference sequence). This chain's CDR3 is CASSMGQGQHF. As DNA, the CDR3 is TGTGCCAGTAGTATGGGACAGGGCCAGCATTTT.